One and the same sample provided the 16 T cell receptor beta chains below, sequenced in a study of cytomegalovirus exposure and HLA in healthy donors. 13 Jbeta primers and 60 Vbeta primers were used for the PCR. Produced via immunoSEQ multiplex PCR; TCRdb's table is partial and in-frame only. The data contain some 120,000 clones, 60% to 85% of them singletons. The sequencing input was PBMCs. The receptors were gathered from a young man in good health and CMV-seronegative.

This clone was seen a few times. The rearrangement links TRBV5-6 to TRBJ2-1, with 12 bases matching TRBD2. The CDR3 loop spans 16 amino acids. Trimming removed 0 bases from V and 4 bases from J; junction bases left unmatched: 2. CDR1 SGHDT and CDR2 YYEEEE come from the germline V gene. DNA for the CDR3: TGTGCCAGCAGCTTGGAGACTAGCGGGGGATACAATGAGCAGTTCTTC. Translation: CASSLETSGGYNEQFF. The full variable domain, in which reference TRBV5-6 and TRBJ2-1 provide the parts outside the CDR3, is DAGVTQSPTHLIKTRGQQVTLRCSPKSGHDTVSWYQQALGQGPQFIFQYYEEEERQRGNFPDRFSGHQFPNYSSELNVNALLLGDSALYLCASSLETSGGYNEQFFGPGTRLTVL.

The rearrangement joins TRBV20-1 to TRBJ2-7, with unresolved D. Germline V CDR1 and CDR2: DFQATT, SNEGSKA (reference sequence). With 6 bases removed from V and 6 bases from J, the gap between germline ends came to 12 bases. CDR3 length equals 11 residues. CDR3 coding DNA: TGCAGTGCAGTGCAGGTTCCCGAGCAGTACTTC. This translates into CSAVQVPEQYF.

The chain's CDR3 is CASSLSTVTTNYGYTF. As DNA, the CDR3 is TGTGCCAGCAGCTTATCGACAGTCACCACTAACTATGGCTACACCTTC. V is TRBV7-9 and J is TRBJ1-2, with D perhaps matching TRBD1 (5 bases). The V gene lost 2 bases and the J gene lost 0 bases, with 13 bases spanning the gap. The CDR3 is 16 amino acids. From germline, CDR1 is SEHNR and CDR2 FQNEAQ (reference sequence).

CDR3 in amino acids: CASSLGGTGKNIQYF. The CDR3 nucleotides read TGTGCCAGCAGTTTAGGGGGGACAGGAAAAAACATTCAGTACTTC. The chain has TRBV28 and TRBJ2-4; 8 nucleotides match TRBD1. With V trimmed by 2 bases and J by 4 bases, 4 bases remained unmatched. CDR3 size: 15 residues. Germline CDR1 and CDR2: MDHEN and SYDVKM.

This rearrangement joins TRBV28 to TRBJ1-1; 8 nucleotides line up with TRBD1. The V gene's germline CDR1 is MDHEN and CDR2 SYDVKM. The trim removed 6 bases at V and 0 bases at J, leaving 6 bases unmatched. This CDR3 comprises 15 residues. CDR3 loop: CASRRDRLVNTEAFF. In DNA form, the CDR3 reads TGTGCCAGCAGAAGGGACAGGTTGGTGAACACTGAAGCTTTCTTT.

The chain joins TRBV5-1 to TRBJ1-1; the match to TRBD1 covers 9 bases. Trimming at V came to 4 bases and at J to 4 bases, leaving 5 bases not matched to a gene. The length of the CDR3 is 14 residues. Germline values: CDR1 SGHRS, CDR2 YFSETQ. The CDR3 here is CASSVDRGGTEAFF. DNA of the CDR3: TGCGCCAGCAGCGTGGACAGGGGAGGCACTGAAGCTTTCTTT.

This chain uses TRBV11-1 with TRBJ2-3; 11 bases are a match to TRBD2. This CDR3 region has 15 residues. J was trimmed by 4 bases and V by 4 bases; bases with no gene match: 4. CDR1 is SGHAT, CDR2 FQDESV, per germline (reference sequence). This chain's CDR3 is CASSYSGGAADTQYF. As DNA, the CDR3 is TGTGCCAGCAGCTATAGCGGGGGGGCCGCAGATACGCAGTATTTT.

The rearrangement links TRBV7-2 to TRBJ2-5, with D possibly matching TRBD1 (5 bases). The CDR3 is 14 residues long. V was cut by 3 bases and J by 1 base, with 9 bases left in between. Germline lookup yields CDR1 SGHTA and CDR2 FQGNSA. The CDR3 loop reads CASSFDRAQETQYF. The DNA for the CDR3 is TGTGCCAGCAGCTTCGACAGAGCCCAAGAGACCCAGTACTTC.

This chain connects TRBV6-5 to TRBJ2-1; 12 positions agree with TRBD2. From germline, CDR1 is MNHEY and CDR2 SVGAGI. The trim removed 6 bases at V and 9 bases at J, leaving 6 bases unmatched. The CDR3 contains 14 residues. CDR3 protein: CASRTSGSHTEQFF. The CDR3 DNA follows: TGTGCCAGCAGGACTAGCGGGAGTCACACTGAGCAGTTCTTC.

The chain employs TRBV4-1 and TRBJ2-7; TRBD2 matches 13 bases. CDR1 is MGHRA, CDR2 YSYEKL, per germline. V was pared by 2 bases and J by 2 bases, with 0 bases of the junction left unmatched. This CDR3 spans 15 amino acids. CDR3 in DNA: TGCGCCAGCAGCCAAACTAGCGGGAGGGCCTACGAGCAGTACTTC. It translates to CASSQTSGRAYEQYF.

V gene TRBV30 combines with J gene TRBJ1-2; D is unresolved. The CDR3 contains 13 residues. Germline CDR1 GTSNPN, CDR2 SVGIG (reference sequence). Trimming took 2 bases from V and 2 from J, leaving 9 bases between them. The CDR3: CAWSPRVNYGYTF. The CDR3 nucleotides are TGTGCCTGGAGTCCGAGAGTAAACTATGGCTACACCTTC.

The chain carries TRBV10-3 and TRBJ1-4; 8 nucleotides line up with TRBD1. This CDR3 comprises 16 residues. With 10 bases clipped from V and 4 bases from J, the junction kept 14 bases outside the gene matches. Germline lookup yields CDR1 ENHRY and CDR2 SYGVKD. The CDR3 sequence: CARKDRDKTNNEKLFF. The DNA for the CDR3 is TGTGCCAGAAAGGACAGGGACAAAACTAATAATGAAAAACTGTTTTTT.

The V call is TRBV5-1, the J call TRBJ2-7; 8 bases map to TRBD1. In germline, CDR1 is SGHRS, CDR2 YFSETQ. The CDR3 has 17 residues. The junction had 12 bases not matched to a gene; V was cut back by 4 bases and J by 0 bases. The DNA of the CDR3 is TGCGCCAGCAGCCCATACGGGACAGGTGGCGACTCCTACGAGCAGTACTTC. Its translation: CASSPYGTGGDSYEQYF.

The chain joins TRBV4-3 to TRBJ1-5; D gene uncertain. There are 16 residues in the CDR3. Germline lookup yields CDR1 LGHNA and CDR2 YSLEER. Trimming removed 0 bases from V and 1 base from J, with 10 bases in between. CDR3 sequence: CASSQDWLISNQPQHF. As DNA, the CDR3 is TGCGCCAGCAGCCAAGATTGGCTGATAAGCAATCAGCCCCAGCATTTT.

This clone appeared a few times. This chain connects TRBV6-5 to TRBJ2-5, with TRBD2 as a possible D gene (5 bases). With 2 bases removed from V and 5 bases from J, the gap between germline ends came to 12 bases. Looked up from germline, CDR1 is MNHEY and CDR2 is SVGAGI. The length of the CDR3 is 14 residues. The DNA of the CDR3 is TGTGCCAGCAGTTACGGGAAGCGCGGGGAGACCCAGTACTTC. Protein: CASSYGKRGETQYF.

This chain connects TRBV7-2 to TRBJ1-3; D is undetermined. The CDR3 is 14 residues long. Germline assignment: CDR1 SGHTA and CDR2 FQGNSA. With 1 base removed from V and 3 bases from J, the gap between germline ends came to 7 bases. CDR3 coding DNA: TGTGCCAGCAGCTTAGGACAAATTGGAAACACCATATATTTT. Amino acid sequence: CASSLGQIGNTIYF.